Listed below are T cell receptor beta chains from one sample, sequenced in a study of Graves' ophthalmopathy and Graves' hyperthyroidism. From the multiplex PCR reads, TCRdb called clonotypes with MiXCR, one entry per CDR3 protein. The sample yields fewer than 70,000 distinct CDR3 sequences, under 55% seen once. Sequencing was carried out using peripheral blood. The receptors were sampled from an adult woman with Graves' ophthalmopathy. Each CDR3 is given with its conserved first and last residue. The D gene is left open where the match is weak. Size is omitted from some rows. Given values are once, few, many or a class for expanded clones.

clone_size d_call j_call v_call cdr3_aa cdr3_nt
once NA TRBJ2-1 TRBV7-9 CASSSTGRSYNEQFF TGTGCCAGCAGCTCGACAGGGAGGTCCTACAATGAGCAGTTCTTC
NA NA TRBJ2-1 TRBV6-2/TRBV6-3 CASSYSKRDLASYNEQFF TGTGCCAGCAGTTACTCGAAAAGGGATCTAGCGTCCTACAATGAGCAGTTCTTC
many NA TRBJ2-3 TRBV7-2 CASSPAGATDTQYF TGTGCCAGCAGCCCCGCTGGGGCCACAGATACGCAGTATTTT
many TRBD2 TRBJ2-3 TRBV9 CASSGRGLAGGSDTQYF TGTGCCAGCAGCGGGAGGGGACTAGCGGGAGGATCTGATACGCAGTATTTT
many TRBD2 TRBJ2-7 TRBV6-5 CASSTGTSGYEQYF TGTGCCAGCAGTACCGGGACTAGCGGTTACGAGCAGTACTTC
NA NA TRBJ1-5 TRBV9 CASSVASQETQHF TGTGCCAGCAGCGTAGCCAGCCAAGAGACCCAGCATTTT
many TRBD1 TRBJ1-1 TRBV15 CATSRNGQVSEAFF TGTGCCACCAGCAGAAACGGACAGGTCTCTGAAGCTTTCTTT
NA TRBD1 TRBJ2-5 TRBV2 CASSETGATAETQYF TGTGCCAGCAGTGAAACAGGGGCAACCGCAGAGACCCAGTACTTC
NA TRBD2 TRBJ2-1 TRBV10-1 CATATSGRRLYNEQFF TGCGCCACCGCTACTAGCGGGAGGAGGCTCTACAATGAGCAGTTCTTC
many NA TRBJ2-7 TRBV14 CASSQELGDEQYF TGTGCCAGCAGCCAAGAATTAGGGGACGAGCAGTACTTC
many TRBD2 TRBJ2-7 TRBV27 CASSLLASGTAEQYF TGTGCCAGCAGTTTATTGGCTAGCGGGACAGCCGAGCAGTACTTC
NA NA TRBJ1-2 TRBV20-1 CSATGLAGYTF TGCAGTGCTACAGGACTAGCGGGCTACACCTTC
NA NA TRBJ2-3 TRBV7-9 CASSLVQGRADTQYF TGTGCCAGCAGCTTGGTGCAGGGAAGGGCAGATACGCAGTATTTT
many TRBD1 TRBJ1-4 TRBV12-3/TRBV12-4 CASSFQGADEKLFF TGTGCCAGCAGTTTTCAGGGGGCGGATGAAAAACTGTTTTTT
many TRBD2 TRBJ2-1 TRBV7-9 CASSSLAGPLNEQFF TGTGCCAGCAGCTCCTTAGCGGGTCCCCTAAATGAGCAGTTCTTC
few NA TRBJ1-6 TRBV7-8 CASSSRMNRASSYNSPLHF TGTGCCAGCAGTTCCCGAATGAACAGGGCCAGCTCCTATAATTCACCCCTCCACTTT
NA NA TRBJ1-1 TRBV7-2 CASSIGGPTEAFF TGTGCCAGCAGCATCGGGGGGCCCACTGAAGCTTTCTTT
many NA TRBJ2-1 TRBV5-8 CASSLATGSEQFF TGTGCCAGCAGCTTGGCCACAGGGTCTGAGCAGTTCTTC
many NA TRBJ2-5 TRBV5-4 CASTLKDLQETQYF TGTGCCAGCACCCTAAAGGACTTACAAGAGACCCAGTACTTC
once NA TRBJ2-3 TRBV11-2 CASSLLGGTQYF TGTGCCAGCAGCTTGTTAGGGGGTACGCAGTACTTT
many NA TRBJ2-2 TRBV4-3 CASSQGETPNTGELFF TGCGCCAGCAGCCAAGGAGAGACGCCGAACACCGGGGAGCTGTTTTTT
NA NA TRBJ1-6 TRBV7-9 CASSLEGHQKVHF TGTGCCAGCAGCTTAGAAGGGCACCAAAAGGTCCACTTT
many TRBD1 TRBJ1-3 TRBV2 CASSPDRAGNTIYF TGTGCCAGCAGCCCTGACAGGGCTGGAAACACCATATATTTT
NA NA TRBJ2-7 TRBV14 CAWGQGARTSRRYF NA
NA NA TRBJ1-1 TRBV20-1 CSARPTGEAFF TGCAGTGCTAGGCCGACAGGTGAAGCTTTCTTT
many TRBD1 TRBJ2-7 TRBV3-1 CASSHWDRGGEQYF TGTGCCAGCAGCCATTGGGACAGGGGGGGCGAGCAGTACTTC
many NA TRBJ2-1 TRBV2 CASSELSIQLGNEQFF TGTGCCAGCAGTGAACTAAGTATACAGCTAGGGAATGAGCAGTTCTTC
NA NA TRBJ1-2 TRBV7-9 CASSLKDSYGYTF TGTGCCAGCAGCTTAAAGGATAGCTATGGCTACACCTTC
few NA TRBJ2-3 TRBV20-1 CSAREGFARTDTQYF TGCAGTGCTAGAGAAGGGTTCGCCAGGACAGATACGCAGTATTTT
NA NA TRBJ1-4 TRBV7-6 CASSLVSGSYNEKLFF TGTGCCAGCAGCTTAGTTTCGGGGTCCTACAATGAAAAACTGTTTTTT
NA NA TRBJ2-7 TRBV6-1 CASSEGVTASYELYF TGTGCCAGCAGTGAGGGGGTGACAGCAAGCTACGAGCTGTACTTC
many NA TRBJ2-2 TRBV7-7 CASSPRTANTGELFF TGTGCTAGCAGCCCAAGGACAGCGAACACCGGGGAGCTGTTTTTT
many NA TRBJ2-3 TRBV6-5 CASSYNPSHTDTQYF TGTGCCAGCAGTTACAACCCAAGTCACACAGATACGCAGTATTTT
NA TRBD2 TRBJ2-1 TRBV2 CASSFPASGTKNNEQFF TGTGCCAGCAGTTTTCCCGCTAGCGGGACTAAAAACAATGAGCAGTTCTTC
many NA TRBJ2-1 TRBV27 CASSLSWLEVNEQFF TGTGCCAGCAGTTTATCGTGGCTAGAAGTCAATGAGCAGTTCTTC
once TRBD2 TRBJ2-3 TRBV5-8 CASSSVGAGVRDTRYF TGTGCCAGCAGCTCGGTTGGAGCGGGAGTAAGGGATACGCGGTATTTT
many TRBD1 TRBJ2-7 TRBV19 CASSPRTGQNYEQYF TGTGCCAGTAGTCCTCGGACAGGGCAGAACTACGAGCAGTACTTC
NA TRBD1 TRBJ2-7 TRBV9 CASSVTGETYEQYF TGTGCCAGCAGCGTGACAGGGGAGACCTACGAGCAGTACTTC